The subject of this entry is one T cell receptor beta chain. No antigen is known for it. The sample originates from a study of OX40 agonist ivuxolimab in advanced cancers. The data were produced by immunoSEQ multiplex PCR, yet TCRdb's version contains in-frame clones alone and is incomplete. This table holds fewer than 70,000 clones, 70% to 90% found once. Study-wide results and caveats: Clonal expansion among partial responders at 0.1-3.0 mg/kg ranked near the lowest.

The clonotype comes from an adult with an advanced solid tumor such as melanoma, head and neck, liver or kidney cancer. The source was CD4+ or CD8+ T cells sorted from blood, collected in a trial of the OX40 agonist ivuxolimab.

The CDR3 reads CASSFSVNTEAFF. Here the CDR3 DNA reads TGTGCCAGCAGCTTCTCAGTAAACACTGAAGCTTTCTTT. V usage is TRBV7-9 and J usage is TRBJ1-1; no clear D. Germline CDR1 and CDR2: SEHNR and FQNEAQ (reference sequence). The V end was cut by 3 bases, the J end by 2 bases, with 7 bases between. The CDR3 consists of 13 residues.